This entry features one TCR beta chain sequence. There are 14 residues in the CDR3. Germline V gene lookup returns CDR1 SEHNR and CDR2 FQNEAQ (reference sequence). Trimming cost V 4 bases and J 7 bases, with 17 bases left between them. This sample was taken from a study of cytomegalovirus exposure and HLA in healthy donors. PCR used 60 Vbeta primers and 13 Jbeta primers. Produced via immunoSEQ multiplex PCR; TCRdb's table is partial and in-frame only. This table has roughly 150,000 clones, over 60% appearing once. The sequence derives from a male donor in good health and CMV-seronegative. The sequencing input was PBMCs. This rearrangement joins TRBV7-9 to TRBJ2-7; tentatively, D is TRBD1 (6 bases). This CDR3 is CASSSGKQGWEQYF. In DNA form, the CDR3 reads TGTGCCAGCAGCTCAGGAAAACAGGGATGGGAGCAGTACTTC. Looking up the rest from reference TRBV7-9 and TRBJ2-7 gives the full variable domain: DTGVSQNPRHKITKRGQNVTFRCDPISEHNRLYWYRQTLGQGPEFLTYFQNEAQLEKSRLLSDRFSAERPKGSFSTLEIQRTEQGDSAMYLCASSSGKQGWEQYFGPGTRLTVT.